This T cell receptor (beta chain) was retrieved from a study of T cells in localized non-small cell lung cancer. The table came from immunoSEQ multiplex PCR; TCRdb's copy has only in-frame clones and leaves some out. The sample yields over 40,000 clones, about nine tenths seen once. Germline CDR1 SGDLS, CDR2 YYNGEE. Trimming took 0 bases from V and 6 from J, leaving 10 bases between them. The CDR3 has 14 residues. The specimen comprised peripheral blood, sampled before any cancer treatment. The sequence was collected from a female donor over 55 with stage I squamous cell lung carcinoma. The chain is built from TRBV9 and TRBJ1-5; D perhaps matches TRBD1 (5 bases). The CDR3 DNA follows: TGTGCCAGCAGCGTAGGGGGGGGAAGTCAGCCCCAGCATTTT. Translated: CASSVGGGSQPQHF.